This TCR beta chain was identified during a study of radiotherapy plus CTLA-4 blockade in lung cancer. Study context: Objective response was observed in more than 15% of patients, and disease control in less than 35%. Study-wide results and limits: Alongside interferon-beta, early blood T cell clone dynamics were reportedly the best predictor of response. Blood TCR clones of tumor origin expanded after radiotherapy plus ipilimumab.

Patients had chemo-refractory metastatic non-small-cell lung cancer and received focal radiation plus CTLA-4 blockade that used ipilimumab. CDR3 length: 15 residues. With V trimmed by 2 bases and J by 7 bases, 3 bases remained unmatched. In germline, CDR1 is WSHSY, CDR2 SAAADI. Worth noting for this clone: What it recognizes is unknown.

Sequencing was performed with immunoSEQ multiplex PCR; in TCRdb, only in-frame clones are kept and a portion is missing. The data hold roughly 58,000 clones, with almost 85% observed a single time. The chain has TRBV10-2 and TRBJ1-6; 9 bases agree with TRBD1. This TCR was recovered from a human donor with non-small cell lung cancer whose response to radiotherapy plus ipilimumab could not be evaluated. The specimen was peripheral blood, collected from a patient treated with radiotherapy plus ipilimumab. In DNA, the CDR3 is TGCGCCAGCAGTGAGGGGGGACAGGGAAATTCACCCCTCCACTTT. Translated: CASSEGGQGNSPLHF.